This record covers a single T cell receptor (beta chain). Its antigen is as yet unknown. One entry per CDR3 protein, called by TCRdb with MiXCR from the 5' RACE reads. The table includes approximately 150,000 distinct CDR3 sequences, 17% detected once. This sample was included in a study of CD8 T cells in ankylosing spondylitis. Whole-study results and caveats: Typical of ankylosing spondylitis blood, it appeared, was a TCR beta motif of eight highly homologous variants.

Germline V gives CDR1 MNHEY, CDR2 SVGEGT. Trimming removed 8 bases from V and 4 bases from J; junction bases left unmatched: 2. The CDR3 covers 13 residues. The chain has TRBV6-2 or TRBV6-3 and TRBJ2-3, with 11 bases that match TRBD2. This clonotype was sampled from a male donor with ankylosing spondylitis. Sequenced: blood, either unsorted or a sorted T cell fraction (not recorded which). The CDR3: CASRLAGSDTQYF. The CDR3 nucleotides read TGTGCCAGCCGACTAGCGGGATCAGATACGCAGTATTTT.